Listed here is a single T cell receptor (beta chain). What it recognizes is unknown. This sample is part of a study of cytomegalovirus exposure and HLA in healthy donors. Study-level information: There were about 85 million unique TCRs (from HLA-typed donors) in an early data release. Study outcomes and limitations: Apparent HLA restriction characterized most CMV-associated TCR beta chains in a later analysis.

This PCR relied on a set of 60 Vbeta primers and 13 Jbeta primers. In the study's own analysis: Among the unique TCR beta chains that a later analysis counted, some 73 million in all, roughly 10 million were shared. Assay: immunoSEQ multiplex PCR; the TCRdb copy retains only in-frame clones and omits some. V and J calls and clone size are those listed in that table; D and trimming were worked out from the DNA. The data show roughly 100,000 clones, around 86% seen once. V shed 7 bases and J 1 base; nucleotides not matched to a gene: 7. Germline V CDR1 and CDR2: SQVTM, ANQGSEA. The CDR3 runs 13 residues.

The rearrangement links TRBV29-1 to TRBJ2-7; 7 bases line up with TRBD1. This receptor was obtained from a man aged 30 to 39 in good health and CMV-seropositive. What was sequenced was PBMCs. CDR3 bases: TGCAGCGCCACCGGGACAGATTCCTACGAGCAGTACTTC. As protein: CSATGTDSYEQYF.